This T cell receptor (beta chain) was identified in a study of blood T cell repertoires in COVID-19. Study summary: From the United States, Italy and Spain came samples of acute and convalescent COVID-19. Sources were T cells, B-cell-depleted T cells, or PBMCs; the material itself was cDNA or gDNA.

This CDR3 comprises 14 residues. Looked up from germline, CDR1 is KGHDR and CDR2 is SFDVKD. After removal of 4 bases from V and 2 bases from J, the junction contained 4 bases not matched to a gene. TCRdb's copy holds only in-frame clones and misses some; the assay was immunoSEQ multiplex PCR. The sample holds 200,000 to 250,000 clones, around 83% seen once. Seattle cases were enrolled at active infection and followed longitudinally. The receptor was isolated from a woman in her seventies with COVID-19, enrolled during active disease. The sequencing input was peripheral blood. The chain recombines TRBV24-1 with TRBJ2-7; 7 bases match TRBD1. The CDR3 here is CATSDPTGPYEQYF. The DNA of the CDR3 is TGTGCCACCAGTGACCCGACAGGGCCCTACGAGCAGTACTTC.